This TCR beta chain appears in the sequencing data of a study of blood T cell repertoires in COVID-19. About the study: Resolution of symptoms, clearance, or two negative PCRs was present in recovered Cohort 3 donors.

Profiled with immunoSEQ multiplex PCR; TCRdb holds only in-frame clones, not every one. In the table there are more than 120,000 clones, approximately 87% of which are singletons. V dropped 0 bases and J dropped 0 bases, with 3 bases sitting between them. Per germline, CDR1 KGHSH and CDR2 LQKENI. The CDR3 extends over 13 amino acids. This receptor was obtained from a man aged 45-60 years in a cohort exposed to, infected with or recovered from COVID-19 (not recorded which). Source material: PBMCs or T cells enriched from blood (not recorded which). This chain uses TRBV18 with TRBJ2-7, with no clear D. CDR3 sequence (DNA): TGTGCCAGCTCACCACCCGTCTCCTACGAGCAGTACTTC. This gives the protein CASSPPVSYEQYF.